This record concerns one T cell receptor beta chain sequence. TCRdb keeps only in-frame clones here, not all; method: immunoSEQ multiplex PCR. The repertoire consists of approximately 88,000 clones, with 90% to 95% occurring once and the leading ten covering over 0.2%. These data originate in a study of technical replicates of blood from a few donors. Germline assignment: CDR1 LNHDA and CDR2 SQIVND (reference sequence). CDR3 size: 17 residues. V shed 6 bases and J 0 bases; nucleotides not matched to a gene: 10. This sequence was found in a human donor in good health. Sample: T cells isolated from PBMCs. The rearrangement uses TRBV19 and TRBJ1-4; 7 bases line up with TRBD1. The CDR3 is CASSYDRVRSTNEKLFF. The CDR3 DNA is TGTGCCAGTAGCTACGACAGGGTGAGGTCAACTAATGAAAAACTGTTTTTT.